This TCR beta chain came from a study of cytomegalovirus exposure and HLA in healthy donors. The CDR3 is 15 amino acids. CDR1 and CDR2 from the germline V gene are SGHNT and YYREEE (reference sequence). V lost 0 bases and J lost 2; bases outside the gene matches: 3. The PCR used 60 Vbeta and 13 Jbeta primers. TCRdb's table, derived via immunoSEQ multiplex PCR, lists solely in-frame clones and lacks some. The top ten hold around 5.1% of the sample, which has about 110,000 clones, over 60% seen once. The source of this sequence is a female donor in good health and CMV-seropositive. Sequenced input: PBMCs. The gene calls are TRBV5-4 and TRBJ2-3; the match to TRBD1 covers 7 bases. CDR3 in amino acids: CASSLEQGFTDTQYF. The DNA for the CDR3 is TGTGCCAGCAGCTTGGAACAGGGGTTCACAGATACGCAGTATTTT.